These 5 T cell receptor beta chains were sequenced from one sample in a study of T-cell reconstitution after alpha-beta-depleted transplantation in children. Researchers prepared the TCRbeta library using unique molecular identifiers, the study reports. TCRdb redid the calling of the PCR reads with MiXCR, one entry per CDR3 protein. The sample shows around 96,000 distinct CDR3 sequences, 12% of them seen only once. The sample consisted of PBMCs from the stem cell graft donor, taken from the stem cell graft. These receptors came from a human donor who donated a stem cell graft to a child with inherited bone marrow failure.

This clonotype has a count of ten or more. The V call is TRBV9, the J call TRBJ2-7, with 8 bases matching TRBD1. V lost 0 bases to trimming and J lost 4 bases; unmatched junction nucleotides: 6. Germline CDR1 and CDR2: SGDLS and YYNGEE. The CDR3 is 15 amino acids. In nucleotides, the CDR3 is TGTGCCAGCAGCGTAGGGACAGGGAGTACGTACGAGCAGTACTTC. Translating gives CASSVGTGSTYEQYF.

This clonotype was counted at least ten times. The chain recombines TRBV5-1 with TRBJ1-5; TRBD1 aligns across 7 bases. In germline, CDR1 is SGHRS, CDR2 YFSETQ. This CDR3 has 15 amino acids. The V segment lost 7 bases and the J segment 3 bases; nucleotides outside the gene matches: 10. The CDR3 DNA follows: TGCGCCAGCTCAAGGGAGGGGGCGTACAATCAGCCCCAGCATTTT. Translation gives CASSREGAYNQPQHF.

In this sample, this clonotype turned up many times. The chain combines TRBV7-9 with TRBJ2-1, with D unresolved. V lost 1 base to trimming and J lost 0 bases, with 10 bases between them. The CDR3 consists of 16 residues. Germline assignment: CDR1 SEHNR and CDR2 FQNEAQ (reference sequence). Here the CDR3 DNA reads TGTGCCAGCAGCTTAGGGGTCGGAGTCTCCTACAATGAGCAGTTCTTC. The encoded protein is CASSLGVGVSYNEQFF. Variable domain in full (rest from reference TRBV7-9 and TRBJ2-1): DTGVSQNPRHKITKRGQNVTFRCDPISEHNRLYWYRQTLGQGPEFLTYFQNEAQLEKSRLLSDRFSAERPKGSFSTLEIQRTEQGDSAMYLCASSLGVGVSYNEQFFGPGTRLTVL.

Many counts were recorded for this clonotype. The CDR3 protein is CASSLASGAQTGELFF. The DNA for the CDR3 is TGCGCCAGCAGCTTGGCCTCGGGGGCGCAGACCGGGGAGCTGTTTTTT. The V gene is TRBV5-1, the J gene TRBJ2-2, with D perhaps given as TRBD1 or TRBD2 (6 bases each). The CDR3 has 16 amino acids. The V end lost 0 bases, the J end lost 5 bases, and 14 bases lay between the germline ends. Germline values: CDR1 SGHRS, CDR2 YFSETQ.

This clonotype was found many times. The J gene is TRBJ2-3, the V gene TRBV3-1; 8 bases are shared with TRBD2. With V trimmed by 1 base and J by 0 bases, 9 bases remained unmatched. Germline V lookup: CDR1 LGHDT, CDR2 YNNKEL (reference sequence). The CDR3 has 18 residues. The CDR3 sequence is CASSQGPSGRASTDTQYF. CDR3 nucleotides: TGTGCCAGCAGCCAAGGGCCGAGCGGGAGAGCGAGCACAGATACGCAGTATTTT.